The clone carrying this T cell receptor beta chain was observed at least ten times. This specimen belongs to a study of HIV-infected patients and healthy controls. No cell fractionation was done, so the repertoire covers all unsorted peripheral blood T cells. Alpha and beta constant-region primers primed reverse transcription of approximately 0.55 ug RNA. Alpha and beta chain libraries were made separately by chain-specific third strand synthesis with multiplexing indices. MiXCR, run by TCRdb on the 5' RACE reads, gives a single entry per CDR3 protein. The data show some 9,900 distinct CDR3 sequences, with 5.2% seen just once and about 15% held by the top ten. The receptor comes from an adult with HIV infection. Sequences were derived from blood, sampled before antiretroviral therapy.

CDR3 region: CSATRTSGGIYNEQFF. CDR3 DNA: TGCAGTGCTACCCGGACTAGCGGGGGGATCTACAATGAGCAGTTCTTC. The chain employs TRBV20-1 and TRBJ2-1; 14 bases align to TRBD2. Looked up from germline, CDR1 is DFQATT and CDR2 is SNEGSKA (reference sequence). The ends lost 4 bases at V and 3 bases at J; junction bases unmatched: 5. This CDR3 region has 16 residues.